This T cell receptor (beta chain) originates from a study of blood T cells in healthy people across ages. Overall study: Template switching caught about one barcoded beta molecule for each two T cells.

The CDR3 is made up of 15 amino acids. Trimming removed 3 bases from V and 11 bases from J; junction bases left unmatched: 13. From germline, CDR1 is SGHDT and CDR2 YYEEEE. Per sample, a minimum of 6 million PBMCs were isolated. A second PCR, run for 7 to 11 cycles, used a sample-barcoded 5' primer plus a J-beta primer mix. Through a template-switch adaptor with 12 random nucleotides, each cDNA molecule received a tag. The study obtained at least 2.5 million CDR3-containing paired-end reads from every sample. TCRdb re-called the 5' RACE reads through MiXCR, storing one row per CDR3 protein. Of 1.2 million to 1.5 million distinct CDR3 sequences in the sample, about 40% were seen once.

The TCR comes from a woman aged 18-35 years in good health. This sequence joins TRBV5-6 and TRBJ2-5, with TRBD1 matching over 10 bases. The specimen sequenced was blood. The CDR3 here is CASSSGQGLAGEQYF. CDR3 DNA: TGTGCCAGCAGCTCGGGACAGGGGCTTGCGGGTGAGCAGTACTTC.